Following are 6 T cell receptor beta chains from one sample sequenced in a study of shared clonotypes between healthy human individuals. Sequenced by immunoSEQ multiplex PCR; TCRdb stores in-frame clones only, minus some. The profile shows roughly 810,000 clones, about 96% of them singletons. Terminally differentiated effector memory CD45RA+ cells were excluded from the naive CD8 cells, which were CD45RO-negative and positively selected for CCR7. What was sequenced was naive CD8+ T cells sorted from blood. The receptors were gathered from a man aged 30 to 45 in good health.

The rearrangement uses TRBV7-6 and TRBJ2-7; D remains ambiguous. Per germline, CDR1 SGHVS and CDR2 FNYEAQ. The length of the CDR3 is 14 residues. V was shortened by 5 bases and J by 1 base, with 12 bases between the two germline ends. The CDR3 DNA is TGTGCCAGCAGCCCCTCCCGGAGATCCTACGAGCAGTACTTC. Residues: CASSPSRRSYEQYF.

This clone was seen once. The chain has TRBV7-2 and TRBJ1-5; D not resolved. V lost 2 bases and J lost 1, with 15 bases in between. Germline assignment: CDR1 SGHTA and CDR2 FQGNSA. CDR3 length: 17 residues. DNA for the CDR3: TGTGCCAGCAGCTTAAATGTTGGGATGCTGAGCAATCAGCCCCAGCATTTT. It yields the protein CASSLNVGMLSNQPQHF.

The chain links TRBV14 to TRBJ2-7; a possible D gene is TRBD2 (5 bases). CDR1 SGHDN and CDR2 FVKESK come from the germline V gene. The CDR3 is made up of 16 amino acids. Trimming took 4 bases from V and 0 from J, leaving 16 bases between them. This CDR3 is CASSPLAGVHSYEQYF. CDR3 DNA sequence: TGTGCCAGCAGCCCCCTGGCGGGTGTCCACTCCTACGAGCAGTACTTC.

The chain has TRBV6-6 and TRBJ2-2, with 7 bases lining up with TRBD2. Germline CDR1 MNHNY, CDR2 SVGAGI (reference sequence). This CDR3 is 15 amino acids long. The V gene end was trimmed by 6 bases and the J gene end by 0 bases; junction bases not matched to a gene: 4. The DNA for the CDR3 is TGTGCCAGCAGACAGACTAGCTCGAACACCGGGGAGCTGTTTTTT. The encoded protein is CASRQTSSNTGELFF.

The J gene is TRBJ2-3, the V gene TRBV27; 9 bases match TRBD1. The V gene's germline CDR1 is MNHEY and CDR2 SMNVEV (reference sequence). With 4 bases clipped from V and 1 base from J, the junction kept 9 bases outside the gene matches. The CDR3 is 17 amino acids. The CDR3 is CASSSGQGRVGTDTQYF. The CDR3 DNA follows: TGTGCCAGCAGTTCAGGACAGGGGCGGGTAGGCACAGATACGCAGTATTTT.

V gene TRBV9 combines with J gene TRBJ2-7; TRBD1 matches 9 bases. The germline V gene encodes CDR1 SGDLS and CDR2 YYNGEE. The J segment lost 0 bases and the V segment lost 3 bases, leaving 4 bases of the junction unmatched. This CDR3 is built from 15 residues. Here the CDR3 reads CASSAQGASSYEQYF. CDR3 DNA sequence: TGTGCCAGCAGCGCACAGGGGGCAAGCTCCTACGAGCAGTACTTC. The full variable domain, rest sourced from reference TRBV9 and TRBJ2-7, is DSGVTQTPKHLITATGQRVTLRCSPRSGDLSVYWYQQSLDQGLQFLIQYYNGEERAKGNILERFSAQQFPDLHSELNLSSLELGDSALYFCASSAQGASSYEQYFGPGTRLTVT.